The rows below give T cell receptor beta chains drawn from one sample of a study of cytomegalovirus exposure and HLA in healthy donors. Here immunoSEQ multiplex PCR was the method, and the copy in TCRdb shows in-frame clones only, minus some. The repertoire holds under 200,000 clones, with around 85% as singletons. Sequenced material: PBMCs. The receptors were gathered from a human donor in good health. CDR3s include the opening cysteine and the closing phenylalanine or tryptophan. D genes are given only for firm matches. Rows may omit the clone size; those that give it use once, few, many or a size class.

NA	TRBJ1-1	NA	TRBV9	CASSSQGRMNTEAFF	TGTGCCAGCAGCTCCCAGGGTCGAATGAACACTGAAGCTTTCTTT
TRBD1	TRBJ1-2	once	TRBV25-1	CASSEFGGDRVGGYTF	TGTGCCAGCAGTGAATTTGGAGGGGACAGGGTCGGGGGCTACACCTTC
TRBD1	TRBJ1-1	NA	TRBV6-6	CASSYYETGGRTEAFF	TGTGCCAGCAGTTACTACGAAACAGGGGGCCGAACTGAAGCTTTCTTT
TRBD1	TRBJ2-2	NA	TRBV6-4	CASSRGTGGKTGELFF	TGTGCCAGCAGCCGAGGGACAGGGGGAAAGACCGGGGAGCTGTTTTTT
NA	TRBJ2-3	once	TRBV15	CATSRGEGLDTQYF	TGTGCCACCAGCAGAGGAGAGGGACTGGATACGCAGTATTTT
TRBD2	TRBJ2-7	once	TRBV27	CASSFSSGGPFYEQYF	TGTGCCAGCAGTTTTTCTAGCGGGGGGCCATTCTACGAGCAGTACTTC
TRBD1	TRBJ2-1	NA	TRBV5-8	CASSFRTGARNEQFF	TGTGCCAGCAGCTTCCGGACAGGGGCGAGGAATGAGCAGTTCTTC
NA	TRBJ2-3	NA	TRBV6-5	CASSYGGGGARDTQYF	TGTGCCAGCAGTTACGGTGGAGGGGGGGCCAGGGATACGCAGTATTTT
NA	TRBJ2-6	few	TRBV2	CASSEAPAGSGANVLTF	TGTGCCAGCAGTGAAGCCCCCGCGGGCTCTGGGGCCAACGTCCTGACTTTC
NA	TRBJ2-7	NA	TRBV4-3	CASSQDHATAEQYF	TGCGCCAGCAGCCAAGACCACGCCACAGCCGAGCAGTACTTC
TRBD1	TRBJ2-7	few	TRBV6-5	CASSYRDSYEQYF	TGTGCCAGCAGTTACCGGGACAGCTACGAGCAGTACTTC
TRBD2	TRBJ2-7	NA	TRBV9	CASAPGTSATYEQYF	TGTGCCAGTGCCCCTGGTACTAGCGCTACCTACGAGCAGTACTTC
TRBD1	TRBJ1-5	NA	TRBV7-2	CASSSDRGASNQPQHF	TGTGCCAGCAGCTCGGACAGGGGAGCGAGCAATCAGCCCCAGCATTTT
NA	TRBJ1-1	NA	TRBV19	CASSFGETEAFF	TGTGCCAGTAGTTTCGGAGAGACTGAAGCTTTCTTT
NA	TRBJ2-3	NA	TRBV5-1	CASSPRTDTDTQYF	TGCGCCAGCAGCCCACGGACAGATACAGATACGCAGTATTTT
NA	TRBJ2-7	NA	TRBV5-4	CASSFAGSGSEQYF	TGTGCCAGCAGCTTTGCCGGCAGCGGATCTGAGCAGTACTTC
TRBD1	TRBJ1-1	once	TRBV5-1	CASSPRDRAWNTEAFF	TGCGCCAGCAGCCCCCGGGACAGGGCATGGAACACTGAAGCTTTCTTT
NA	TRBJ2-7	NA	TRBV7-9	CASSLVSQSWEQYF	TGTGCCAGCAGCTTAGTGTCCCAGTCCTGGGAGCAGTACTTC
NA	TRBJ2-3	once	TRBV20-1	CSVAEDTQYF	TGCAGTGTGGCCGAAGATACGCAGTATTTT
NA	TRBJ1-5	NA	TRBV19	CASSMADYSNQPQHF	TGTGCCAGTAGTATGGCGGATTATAGCAATCAGCCCCAGCATTTT
TRBD1	TRBJ1-1	NA	TRBV4-1	CASGSRQGPTEAFF	TGCGCCAGCGGATCTCGACAGGGCCCCACTGAAGCTTTCTTT
TRBD1	TRBJ2-7	NA	TRBV5-1	CASSENSGTVSYEQYF	TGCGCCAGCAGCGAGAACTCCGGGACAGTCTCCTACGAGCAGTACTTC
NA	TRBJ2-3	NA	TRBV7-9	CASSPVSSTDTQYF	TGTGCCAGCAGCCCCGTAAGCAGCACAGATACGCAGTATTTT
NA	TRBJ1-2	NA	TRBV5-4	CASSPKLSGDGYTF	TGTGCCAGCAGCCCCAAACTGTCGGGAGATGGCTACACCTTC
NA	TRBJ1-5	NA	TRBV27	CASSLRRGGNQPQHF	TGTGCCAGCAGTTTACGGCGAGGCGGCAATCAGCCCCAGCATTTT
NA	TRBJ2-3	once	TRBV27	CASSLGHTQYF	TGTGCCAGCAGTTTAGGGCATACGCAGTATTTT
NA	TRBJ2-5	NA	TRBV9	CASSRAGFQETQYF	TGTGCCAGCTCTCGTGCGGGTTTCCAAGAGACCCAGTACTTC
TRBD1	TRBJ1-4	NA	TRBV7-2	CASSARQGATNEKLFF	TGTGCCAGCAGCGCCCGACAGGGGGCGACTAATGAAAAACTGTTTTTT
TRBD1	TRBJ1-1	NA	TRBV2	CASNGRQGDTEAFF	TGTGCCAGCAACGGGCGGCAGGGGGACACTGAAGCTTTCTTT
TRBD2	TRBJ2-1	NA	TRBV7-2	CASSLATSVFQFF	TGTGCCAGCAGCTTAGCGACTAGCGTGTTTCAGTTCTTC
NA	TRBJ1-2	NA	TRBV27	CASSPTGSGGYTF	TGTGCCAGCAGCCCAACAGGGTCGGGAGGCTACACCTTC
NA	TRBJ1-2	NA	TRBV5-4	CASSLFSVPDGYTF	TGTGCCAGCAGCTTGTTTTCCGTTCCCGATGGCTACACCTTC
NA	TRBJ2-7	NA	TRBV27	CASSSGVPYSYEQYF	TGTGCCAGCAGTTCGGGGGTTCCCTATTCCTACGAGCAGTACTTC
NA	TRBJ2-4	few	TRBV5-1	CASSLDSLAKNIQYF	TGCGCCAGCAGCTTGGACAGCTTAGCCAAAAACATTCAGTACTTC
NA	TRBJ1-5	NA	TRBV6-5	CASSYSLNENQPQHF	TGTGCCAGCAGTTACTCCCTAAACGAGAATCAGCCCCAGCATTTT
TRBD1	TRBJ1-1	NA	TRBV7-9	CASSLQGAEAFF	TGTGCCAGCAGCTTACAGGGGGCTGAAGCTTTCTTT
NA	TRBJ2-5	NA	TRBV19	CASSPGIRGETQYF	TGTGCCAGTAGTCCTGGCATTAGAGGGGAGACCCAGTACTTC
NA	TRBJ2-1	NA	TRBV9	CASSVGGGAIGDEQFF	TGTGCCAGCAGCGTAGGCGGAGGGGCAATTGGGGATGAGCAGTTCTTC
NA	TRBJ1-3	NA	TRBV19	CASAGTFSSGNTIYF	TGTGCCAGTGCTGGGACTTTCAGCTCTGGAAACACCATATATTTT
NA	TRBJ2-3	NA	TRBV9	CASSVGYTLTQDTQYF	TGTGCCAGCAGCGTAGGGTATACCCTTACTCAAGATACGCAGTATTTT
TRBD1	TRBJ1-2	once	TRBV27	CASRIRTGSVYGYTF	TGTGCCAGCAGGATACGGACAGGTTCGGTTTATGGCTACACCTTC
TRBD2	TRBJ2-7	NA	TRBV4-3	CASSQIAGGPREQYF	TGCGCCAGCAGCCAAATAGCGGGGGGGCCTCGGGAGCAGTACTTC
TRBD1	TRBJ2-3	NA	TRBV6-6	CASIQTGLGWDTQYF	TGTGCCAGCATCCAGACAGGGCTAGGGTGGGATACGCAGTATTTT
TRBD2	TRBJ2-1	NA	TRBV5-1	CASSLVAGGLNEQFF	TGCGCCAGCAGCTTGGTAGCGGGGGGGCTCAATGAGCAGTTCTTC
NA	TRBJ2-1	NA	TRBV7-9	CASSVEGRSHEQFF	TGTGCCAGCAGCGTAGAGGGGAGGTCGCATGAGCAGTTCTTC
NA	TRBJ1-1	once	TRBV11-2	CASSPTGNTEAFF	TGTGCCAGCAGCCCGACGGGGAACACTGAAGCTTTCTTT
TRBD1	TRBJ1-5	NA	TRBV18	CASSPGTVSNQPQHF	TGTGCCAGCTCACCGGGGACAGTTAGCAATCAGCCCCAGCATTTT
TRBD2	TRBJ2-3	NA	TRBV7-2	CASSFGLAGGWNTQYF	TGTGCCAGCAGCTTCGGACTAGCGGGGGGTTGGAATACGCAGTATTTT
TRBD1	TRBJ2-3	NA	TRBV10-1	CASSSGTADTQYF	TGCGCCAGCAGCTCCGGGACAGCAGATACGCAGTATTTT
NA	TRBJ2-3	NA	TRBV19	CASSEGGTDTQYF	TGTGCCAGTAGTGAGGGAGGCACAGATACGCAGTATTTT
TRBD1	TRBJ2-7	NA	TRBV7-9	CASSLAGQGDEQYF	TGTGCCAGCAGCTTAGCGGGACAGGGGGACGAGCAGTACTTC
TRBD1	TRBJ2-5	NA	TRBV29-1	CSAEGQGETQYF	TGCAGCGCCGAGGGACAGGGAGAGACCCAGTACTTC
TRBD2	TRBJ2-7	NA	TRBV6-5	CASSYSGDYRSYEQYF	TGTGCCAGCAGTTACTCGGGGGACTACCGCTCCTACGAGCAGTACTTC
TRBD2	TRBJ2-1	NA	TRBV19	CASSMLRGGRNEQFF	TGTGCCAGTAGTATGCTGCGGGGGGGCAGGAATGAGCAGTTCTTC
NA	TRBJ1-1	once	TRBV29-1	CSVGSSRREAFF	TGCAGCGTCGGATCGTCCAGGCGTGAAGCTTTCTTT
NA	TRBJ1-3	NA	TRBV7-2	CASSLDQGWNTIYF	TGTGCCAGCAGCTTAGACCAGGGTTGGAACACCATATATTTT
NA	TRBJ2-7	NA	TRBV13	CASSPVAGEQYF	TGTGCCAGCAGCCCCGTCGCGGGTGAGCAGTACTTC
TRBD1	TRBJ1-1	NA	TRBV7-9	CASSFRQGTEAFF	TGTGCCAGCAGCTTTAGACAGGGCACTGAAGCTTTCTTT
NA	TRBJ1-1	NA	TRBV4-3	CASSPGSMGLNTEAFF	TGCGCCAGCAGCCCGGGGTCCATGGGCCTGAACACTGAAGCTTTCTTT